The rows below give T cell receptor beta chains drawn from one sample of a study of Ad26.COV2.S vaccination and SARS-CoV-2 variants. Sequencing used immunoSEQ multiplex PCR; TCRdb keeps in-frame clones, though not all of them. Of hundreds of thousands of clones in the sample, approximately 88% were seen once. The sample consisted of peripheral blood, taken in a trial of Ad26.COV2.S vaccine versus placebo. The receptors come from a person between 18 and 60 years old who received the Ad26.COV2.S COVID-19 vaccine or a placebo. Each CDR3 is given with its conserved first and last residue. D genes are given only for firm matches.

J gene | D gene | V gene | CDR3 protein | CDR3 DNA
TRBJ2-2 | . | TRBV5-1 | CASSLVGGSPNTGELFF | TGCGCCAGCAGCTTGGTCGGGGGTAGCCCGAACACCGGGGAGCTGTTTTTT
TRBJ2-3 | . | TRBV4-2 | CASSQVGTRGISTDTQYF | TGTGCCAGCAGCCAAGTAGGAACTAGGGGAATTAGCACAGATACGCAGTATTTT
TRBJ1-4 | . | TRBV18 | CASSIDAQAAGEKLFF | TGTGCCAGCTCAATCGACGCCCAGGCCGCAGGTGAAAAACTGTTTTTT
TRBJ1-5 | . | TRBV2 | CASRPLAGSNQPQHF | TGTGCCAGCAGGCCTCTCGCGGGCAGCAATCAGCCCCAGCATTTT
TRBJ2-2 | . | TRBV7-7 | CASRSSGNTGELFF | TGTGCCAGCCGGAGTAGCGGGAACACCGGGGAGCTGTTTTTT
TRBJ2-1 | TRBD1 | TRBV19 | CASSNRDSSYNEQFF | TGTGCCAGTAGTAACCGGGACAGTTCCTACAATGAGCAGTTCTTC
TRBJ1-6 | . | TRBV6-5 | CASSYSPGFYNSPLHF | TGTGCCAGCAGTTACTCGCCGGGGTTCTATAATTCACCCCTCCACTTT
TRBJ2-7 | TRBD2 | TRBV10-2 | CASSGLAGGPYEQYF | TGCGCCAGCAGCGGACTAGCGGGAGGCCCCTACGAGCAGTACTTC
TRBJ2-5 | TRBD2 | TRBV7-2 | CASSLGSTSGRETQYF | TGTGCCAGCAGCTTAGGGTCGACTAGCGGGCGAGAGACCCAGTACTTC
TRBJ2-1 | TRBD2 | TRBV27 | CASSSDGTTVYNEQFF | TGTGCCAGCAGTTCCGATGGGACTACAGTATACAATGAGCAGTTCTTC
TRBJ2-7 | . | TRBV30 | CAWSVHRGRGNEQYF | TGTGCCTGGAGTGTCCATCGCGGCAGGGGAAACGAGCAGTACTTC
TRBJ2-1 | . | TRBV5-4 | CASSQGLTGEQFF | TGTGCCAGCAGCCAAGGACTCACCGGTGAGCAGTTCTTC
TRBJ1-1 | . | TRBV6-5 | CASSYSGYRNTEAFF | TGTGCCAGCAGTTACTCAGGATATAGAAACACTGAAGCTTTCTTT
TRBJ2-7 | TRBD2 | TRBV5-1 | CASATGGNSYEQYF | TGCGCCAGCGCGACGGGAGGTAACTCCTACGAGCAGTACTTC
TRBJ1-6 | TRBD1 | TRBV27 | CASKLGQGRLTNSPLHF | TGTGCCAGCAAATTGGGACAGGGCCGGTTAACAAATTCACCCCTCCACTTT
TRBJ2-2 | . | TRBV21-1 | CASPKKHRGGNTGELFF | TGTGCCAGCCCGAAAAAGCACAGGGGGGGGAACACCGGGGAGCTGTTTTTT
TRBJ2-1 | . | TRBV19 | CASSPNDEQFF | TGTGCCAGTAGCCCTAACGATGAGCAGTTCTTC
TRBJ2-1 | . | TRBV5-6 | CASSLGGNEQFF | TGTGCCAGCAGCCTGGGAGGCAATGAGCAGTTCTTC